This T cell receptor (beta chain) was obtained from a study of CD4 T cells in relation to SARS-CoV-2 and coronaviruses. Produced via immunoSEQ multiplex PCR; TCRdb's table is partial and in-frame only. The sample has about 37,000 clones, more than 70% seen once; the top ten hold 4.5%. To note about this clone: Antigen: not known.

There are 14 residues in the CDR3. Germline CDR1 reads KGHSH; CDR2 reads LQKENI. Trimming took 0 bases from V and 8 from J, leaving 13 bases between them. Sample: naive CD4+ T cells from PBMCs, cultured in vitro. As for subset: naive CD4+ T cells isolated by negative enrichment. The gene calls are TRBV18 and TRBJ1-2, with unresolved D. The receptor was isolated from an adult with COVID-19. The CDR3 region is CASSPPGLAGGYTF. As DNA, the CDR3 is TGTGCCAGCTCACCACCGGGGTTGGCGGGAGGCTACACCTTC.